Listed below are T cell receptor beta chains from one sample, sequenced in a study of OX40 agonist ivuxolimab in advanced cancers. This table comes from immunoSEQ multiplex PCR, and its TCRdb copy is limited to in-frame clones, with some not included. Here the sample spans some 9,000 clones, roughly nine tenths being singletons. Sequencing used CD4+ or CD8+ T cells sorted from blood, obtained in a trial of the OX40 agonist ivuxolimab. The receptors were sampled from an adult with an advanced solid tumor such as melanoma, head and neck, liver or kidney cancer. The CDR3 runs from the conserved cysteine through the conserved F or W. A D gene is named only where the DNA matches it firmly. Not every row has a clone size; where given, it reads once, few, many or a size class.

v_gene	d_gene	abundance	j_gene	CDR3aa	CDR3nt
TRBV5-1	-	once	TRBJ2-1	CASSLEGSIFGEQFF	TGCGCCAGCAGCTTGGAGGGGTCCATATTTGGTGAGCAGTTCTTC
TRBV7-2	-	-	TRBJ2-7	CASSLDVTGEQYF	TGTGCCAGCAGCTTAGATGTCACGGGCGAGCAGTACTTC
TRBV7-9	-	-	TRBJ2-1	CASSLEQSGPSYNEQFF	TGTGCCAGCAGCTTAGAACAGTCGGGCCCCTCCTACAATGAGCAGTTCTTC
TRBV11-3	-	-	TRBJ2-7	CASRLVRGGYEQYF	TGTGCCAGCAGACTGGTAAGGGGAGGCTACGAGCAGTACTTC
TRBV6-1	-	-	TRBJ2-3	CASSEGGGNTDTQYF	TGTGCCAGCAGTGAAGGTGGCGGCAACACAGATACGCAGTATTTT
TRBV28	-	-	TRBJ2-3	CASSLYTGRRGTDTQYF	TGTGCCAGCAGTTTATACACCGGGCGGCGGGGCACAGATACGCAGTATTTT
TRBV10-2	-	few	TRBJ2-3	CASMLEAATDTQYF	TGCGCCAGCATGTTGGAGGCGGCGACAGATACGCAGTATTTT
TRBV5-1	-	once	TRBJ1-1	CASSSGSGWKNTEAFF	TGCGCCAGCAGCTCCGGGTCGGGTTGGAAGAACACTGAAGCTTTCTTT
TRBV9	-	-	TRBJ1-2	CASSPPTGSYTF	TGTGCCAGCAGCCCCCCGACTGGAAGCTACACCTTC
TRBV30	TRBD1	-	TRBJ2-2	CAWSPGTDTGELFF	TGTGCCTGGAGCCCCGGGACAGACACCGGGGAGCTGTTTTTT
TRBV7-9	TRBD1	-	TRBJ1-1	CASSWDRDRGLNTEAFF	TGTGCCAGCAGCTGGGACCGAGACAGGGGCCTGAACACTGAAGCTTTCTTT
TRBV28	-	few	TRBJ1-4	CASSGGKANEKLFF	TGTGCCAGCAGTGGGGGTAAGGCGAATGAAAAACTGTTTTTT
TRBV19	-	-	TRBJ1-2	CASSALSTWNYGYTF	TGTGCCAGTAGTGCCCTCTCAACATGGAACTATGGCTACACCTTC
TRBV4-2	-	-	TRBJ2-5	CASSQGITGGETQYF	TGTGCCAGCAGCCAAGGAATTACCGGGGGAGAGACCCAGTACTTC
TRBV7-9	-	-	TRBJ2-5	CASSLGGQETQYF	TGTGCCAGCAGCTTAGGGGGGCAAGAGACCCAGTACTTC
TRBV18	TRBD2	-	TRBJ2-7	CASSPASGRYEQYF	TGTGCCAGCTCACCCGCTAGCGGGAGGTACGAGCAGTACTTC